The 32 T cell receptor beta chains below were found in one sample sequenced in a study of blood T cell repertoires in COVID-19. This table comes from immunoSEQ multiplex PCR, and its TCRdb copy is limited to in-frame clones, with some not included. The sample consists of hundreds of thousands of clones, approximately 90% of them appearing once. The material sequenced was peripheral blood. All receptors come from a woman in her thirties with active or convalescent COVID-19.

The V gene is TRBV5-5, the J gene TRBJ1-5; a possible D gene is TRBD1 (6 bases). Per germline, CDR1 SGHKS and CDR2 YYEKEE (reference sequence). The CDR3 covers 16 residues. V was clipped by 4 bases and J by 2 bases, with 16 bases between them. The CDR3 region is CASSREGGVGNQPQHF. For the CDR3, the DNA is TGTGCCAGCAGCCGGGAGGGGGGCGTAGGCAATCAGCCCCAGCATTTT.

The chain couples TRBV6-5 to TRBJ1-6, with TRBD1 as a possible D gene (6 bases). V was shortened by 8 bases and J by 10 bases, with 21 bases between the two germline ends. CDR1 and CDR2 (germline): MNHEY, SVGAGI. CDR3 size: 15 residues. The CDR3 DNA reads as TGTGCCAGCGTCGCTCCGGGGGGCCATGGGTCACCCCTCCACTTT. It is translated as CASVAPGGHGSPLHF.

This clone was detected once. V usage is TRBV19 and J usage is TRBJ1-5, with D perhaps TRBD1 (5 bases). V dropped 7 bases and J dropped 7 bases, with 23 bases sitting between them. The CDR3 has 16 residues. Germline loops: CDR1 LNHDA, CDR2 SQIVND (reference sequence). CDR3 protein: CASTGIGGGLGQPQHF. CDR3 DNA sequence: TGTGCCAGTACCGGAATCGGCGGGGGGTTGGGGCAGCCCCAGCATTTT.

This chain links TRBV27 with TRBJ2-7, with D tentatively TRBD1 (5 bases). Trimming shortened V by 0 bases and J by 3 bases, and 6 bases separated the two germline ends. CDR3 length equals 13 residues. In germline, CDR1 is MNHEY, CDR2 SMNVEV (reference sequence). As DNA, the CDR3 is TGTGCCAGCAGTTTATCAGGGGTCTACGAGCAGTACTTC. Translated: CASSLSGVYEQYF.

This clone was counted once. This chain connects TRBV2 to TRBJ2-5, with D possibly being TRBD2 (5 bases). Germline V gene lookup returns CDR1 SNHLY and CDR2 FYNNEI. V was pared by 4 bases and J by 7 bases, with 13 bases between. The CDR3 loop spans 13 amino acids. The CDR3 loop reads CASSAGYEGTQYF. CDR3 sequence (DNA): TGTGCCAGCAGTGCGGGATACGAAGGGACCCAGTACTTC.

The J gene is TRBJ2-7, the V gene TRBV29-1, with 10 bases that match TRBD1. CDR1 and CDR2 from the germline V gene are SQVTM and ANQGSEA. CDR3 length equals 15 residues. Germline trimming cut 5 bases from V and 2 bases from J; bases unmatched to any gene: 9. DNA for the CDR3: TGCAGCGTTTCAGGGGGGACAGGGGATCCCTACGAGCAGTACTTC. This sequence encodes CSVSGGTGDPYEQYF.

In nucleotides, the CDR3 is TGTGCCAGCTCACCAGGGGGGGCCGTTGGGGATACGCAGTATTTT. Its translation: CASSPGGAVGDTQYF. The chain carries TRBV18 and TRBJ2-3; perhaps TRBD2 as D (7 bases). Germline V gives CDR1 KGHSH, CDR2 LQKENI. This CDR3 is built from 15 residues. V lost 2 bases to trimming and J lost 6 bases, with 15 bases between them.

This clone was found once. The chain recombines TRBV28 with TRBJ2-7, with a tentative D call TRBD2 (7 bases). This CDR3 region has 16 residues. Germline V gene lookup returns CDR1 MDHEN and CDR2 SYDVKM. Trimming stripped 4 bases from V and 6 bases from J, with 22 bases between. The CDR3 DNA follows: TGTGCCAGCAGTTCCACGCTACAAACAGGGAGGGGCGAGCAGTACTTC. This translates into CASSSTLQTGRGEQYF.

This chain uses TRBV2 with TRBJ2-7; 7 nucleotides line up with TRBD1. This CDR3 has 14 amino acids. From germline, CDR1 is SNHLY and CDR2 FYNNEI. Germline trimming cut 6 bases from V and 0 bases from J; bases unmatched to any gene: 5. This CDR3 is CASSPDRYSYEQYF. CDR3 DNA sequence: TGTGCCAGCAGCCCGGACAGGTACTCCTACGAGCAGTACTTC.

The chain couples TRBV11-2 to TRBJ2-3, with a weak D call TRBD2 (6 bases). Between the trimmed V and J ends, which lost 5 bases and 4 bases, there was a span of 25 bases. The germline V gene has CDR1 SGHAT and CDR2 FQNNGV. The CDR3 is 18 amino acids. This CDR3 is CASSLTLWTATGADTQYF. Written as DNA, the CDR3 is TGTGCCAGCAGCCTAACCCTCTGGACTGCCACGGGGGCAGATACGCAGTATTTT. Using reference TRBV11-2 and TRBJ2-3 for the parts outside the CDR3, the full variable domain is EAGVAQSPRYKIIEKRQSVAFWCNPISGHATLYWYQQILGQGPKLLIQFQNNGVVDDSQLPKDRFSAERLKGVDSTLKIQPAKLEDSAVYLCASSLTLWTATGADTQYFGPGTRLTVL.

CDR3 sequence reads: CASSQSRPANTGELFF. DNA for the CDR3: TGTGCCAGCAGCCAATCCCGGCCGGCGAACACCGGGGAGCTGTTTTTT. The chain employs TRBV3-1 (or the pseudogene TRBV3-2) and TRBJ1-3; no clear D gene. The last part of the DNA fits TRBJ2-2 better; the J call may be wrong. CDR1 is LGHDT, CDR2 YNNKEL, per germline (reference sequence). The CDR3 has 16 amino acids.

The chain is built from TRBV28 and TRBJ1-5; D call uncertain. The germline CDR1 and CDR2 sequences are MDHEN and SYDVKM. Between the trimmed V and J ends, which lost 2 bases and 0 bases, there was a span of 8 bases. This CDR3 comprises 15 residues. In nucleotides, the CDR3 is TGTGCCAGCAGTTTAGAGGCACATAGCAATCAGCCCCAGCATTTT. Translated, it gives CASSLEAHSNQPQHF.

Written as DNA, the CDR3 is TGTGCCAGCAGCTTAGTACCCCCCGGGACAGGGAACACCATATATTTT. Protein product: CASSLVPPGTGNTIYF. The chain is built from TRBV11-3 and TRBJ1-3, with 9 bases lining up with TRBD1. The CDR3 covers 16 residues. Per germline, CDR1 SGHNT and CDR2 YENEEA. The trim removed 1 base at V and 7 bases at J, leaving 8 bases unmatched. The full variable domain, rest sourced from reference TRBV11-3 and TRBJ1-3, is EAGVVQSPRYKIIEKKQPVAFWCNPISGHNTLYWYLQNLGQGPELLIRYENEEAVDDSQLPKDRFSAERLKGVDSTLKIQPAELGDSAVYLCASSLVPPGTGNTIYFGEGSWLTVV.

J is TRBJ2-7 and V is TRBV30; a weak D match, TRBD1 (7 bases). CDR3 length equals 13 residues. CDR1 is GTSNPN, CDR2 SVGIG, per germline (reference sequence). V lost 3 bases and J lost 5, with 14 bases in between. Here the CDR3 reads CAWRSQGGDEQYF. In DNA, the CDR3 is TGTGCCTGGAGATCTCAGGGGGGCGACGAGCAGTACTTC. The full variable domain, completed using reference TRBV30 and TRBJ2-7, is SQTIHQWPATLVQPVGSPLSLECTVEGTSNPNLYWYRQAAGRGLQLLFYSVGIGQISSEVPQNLSASRPQDRQFILSSKKLLLSDSGFYLCAWRSQGGDEQYFGPGTRLTVT.

This clone has only a few counts. This chain joins TRBV28 and TRBJ1-2, with D perhaps matching TRBD1 (6 bases). Trimming removed 8 bases at V and 7 bases at J, with 14 bases between. The CDR3 loop spans 12 amino acids. CDR1 MDHEN and CDR2 SYDVKM come from the germline V gene. The CDR3 spells CASRTVRFGYTF. DNA for the CDR3: TGTGCCAGCCGGACAGTACGGTTTGGCTACACCTTC.

The chain combines TRBV2 with TRBJ2-5; D gene ambiguous. The germline CDR1 and CDR2 sequences are SNHLY and FYNNEI. This CDR3 is built from 14 residues. V was clipped by 4 bases and J by 2 bases, with 11 bases between them. CDR3 nucleotides: TGTGCCAGCAGTGTGGCCTCCCCACAAGAGACCCAGTACTTC. This translates into CASSVASPQETQYF.

The V call is TRBV9, the J call TRBJ2-7, with a possible D match to TRBD2 (6 bases). The CDR3 sequence is 14 residues long. Germline V lookup: CDR1 SGDLS, CDR2 YYNGEE. Trimming removed 4 bases from V and 4 bases from J, with 15 bases in between. This chain's CDR3 is CASSPTTSVYEQYF. Here the CDR3 DNA reads TGTGCCAGCAGCCCTACGACTAGTGTGTACGAGCAGTACTTC.

This clone appeared a few times. This chain uses TRBV6-2 or TRBV6-3 with TRBJ1-1, with a tentative D call TRBD1 (6 bases). The CDR3 is made up of 16 amino acids. Looked up from germline, CDR1 is MNHEY and CDR2 is SVGEGT. The V gene lost 0 bases and the J gene lost 2 bases, with 13 bases spanning the gap. The CDR3 sequence is CASSYSTGRLNTEAFF. Here the CDR3 DNA reads TGTGCCAGCAGTTACTCCACAGGGAGACTCAACACTGAAGCTTTCTTT.

A note on this clone: The same CDR3 also results from other DNA sequences found in this sample. J is TRBJ1-1 and V is TRBV18, with a tentative D call TRBD1 (5 bases). The V gene lost 3 bases and the J gene lost 2 bases, with 7 bases spanning the gap. CDR1 and CDR2 from the germline V gene are KGHSH and LQKENI. This CDR3 is built from 13 residues. CDR3 loop: CASSPQGNTEAFF. In nucleotides, the CDR3 is TGTGCCAGCTCACCTCAGGGTAACACTGAAGCTTTCTTT.

The rearrangement links TRBV29-1 to TRBJ2-5; D not certain. The CDR3 is 14 residues long. CDR1 and CDR2 (germline): SQVTM, ANQGSEA. Trimming left V 4 bases short and J 0 bases short, with 12 bases between. CDR3 nucleotides: TGCAGCGTTGTGGCCCCCCCGTACCAAGAGACCCAGTACTTC. It specifies CSVVAPPYQETQYF.

V usage is TRBV18 and J usage is TRBJ2-5; 8 bases map to TRBD1. Unmatched junction bases numbered 10, after V lost 6 bases and J lost 1 base. The germline V gene has CDR1 KGHSH and CDR2 LQKENI. The CDR3 runs 16 residues. The DNA of the CDR3 is TGTGCCAGCTCCGCCACTGGGGACAGGATCCAAGAGACCCAGTACTTC. It is translated as CASSATGDRIQETQYF.

The chain uses TRBV18 and TRBJ1-3; D perhaps matches TRBD1 (5 bases). V lost 1 base, J lost 0 bases, and 10 bases lay in between. The germline V gene encodes CDR1 KGHSH and CDR2 LQKENI. The CDR3 is 16 residues long. The CDR3 spells CASSPLDSFSGNTIYF. In DNA form, the CDR3 reads TGTGCCAGCTCACCACTAGACAGCTTCTCTGGAAACACCATATATTTT.

The V call is TRBV11-2, the J call TRBJ2-7; unclear D gene. Trimming pared 3 bases from V and 6 bases from J, leaving 9 bases between. This CDR3 region has 12 residues. The germline V gene encodes CDR1 SGHAT and CDR2 FQNNGV. The CDR3 spells CASSLTAGEQYF. In DNA, the CDR3 is TGTGCCAGCAGCTTGACTGCCGGCGAGCAGTACTTC. Based on the CDR3 plus reference TRBV11-2 and TRBJ2-7, the full variable domain is EAGVAQSPRYKIIEKRQSVAFWCNPISGHATLYWYQQILGQGPKLLIQFQNNGVVDDSQLPKDRFSAERLKGVDSTLKIQPAKLEDSAVYLCASSLTAGEQYFGPGTRLTVT.

The chain employs TRBV5-4 and TRBJ1-4, with 7 bases aligning to TRBD1. CDR1 is SGHNT, CDR2 YYREEE, per germline (reference sequence). CDR3 length equals 14 residues. V lost 4 bases and J lost 6; bases outside the gene matches: 6. The CDR3 bases are TGTGCCAGCAGCCGTACAGGGGCAGATGAAAAACTGTTTTTT. It yields the protein CASSRTGADEKLFF.

V and J are TRBV4-1 and TRBJ2-7, with D possibly being TRBD1 (6 bases). CDR1 and CDR2 from the germline V gene are MGHRA and YSYEKL. The CDR3 loop spans 15 amino acids. Trimming left V 1 base short and J 5 bases short, with 15 bases between. CDR3 DNA: TGCGCCAGCAGCCAAGTTTCAGGGGATGAGGACGAGCAGTACTTC. It encodes CASSQVSGDEDEQYF.

This sequence joins TRBV9 and TRBJ2-1, with D possibly being TRBD2 (6 bases). Deletions cut 3 bases from V and 4 bases from J, with 14 bases between. CDR3 length equals 15 residues. Germline CDR1 reads SGDLS; CDR2 reads YYNGEE. The CDR3 sequence: CASSGLGGEYNEQFF. The CDR3 DNA follows: TGTGCCAGCAGCGGTCTGGGCGGGGAATACAATGAGCAGTTCTTC.

V is TRBV4-1 and J is TRBJ1-3; unclear D gene. This CDR3 is 17 amino acids long. V was shortened by 4 bases and J by 2 bases, with 18 bases between the two germline ends. In germline, CDR1 is MGHRA, CDR2 YSYEKL. The CDR3 reads CASSPLPGVITGNTIYF. The CDR3 nucleotides are TGCGCCAGCAGCCCCCTACCCGGGGTGATTACTGGAAACACCATATATTTT.

The count of this clone is one. The rearrangement joins TRBV7-9 to TRBJ2-3, with D possibly TRBD2 on 6 matching bases. CDR1 is SEHNR, CDR2 FQNEAQ, per germline (reference sequence). This CDR3 region has 15 residues. Trimming shortened V by 1 base and J by 6 bases, and 14 bases separated the two germline ends. CDR3 bases: TGTGCCAGCAGCTTAGTCGGCGGGGACCGGGATACGCAGTATTTT. Translated, it gives CASSLVGGDRDTQYF.

The chain is built from TRBV6-6 and TRBJ1-1; no clear D. Germline values: CDR1 MNHNY, CDR2 SVGAGI (reference sequence). The V and J ends lost 6 bases and 1 base respectively, with 9 bases between them. The CDR3 has 13 amino acids. The CDR3 nucleotides are TGTGCCAGCAGGGTGTACAAGAACACTGAAGCTTTCTTT. It yields the protein CASRVYKNTEAFF.

The V call is TRBV21-1, the J call TRBJ1-4. TRBV21-1 is designated a pseudogene. The CDR3 has 11 amino acids. The CDR3 bases are TGCCGCAGGGGAGGGGGTGAAAAACTGTTTTTT. Translation gives CRRGGGEKLFF.

The V gene is TRBV4-1, the J gene TRBJ2-2; 15 bases map to TRBD2. The CDR3 loop spans 19 amino acids. From germline, CDR1 is MGHRA and CDR2 YSYEKL. V was clipped by 4 bases and J by 0 bases; unmatched bases: 6. The CDR3 is CASSRTGLAGGSNTGELFF. The CDR3 nucleotides read TGCGCCAGCAGCCGTACCGGACTAGCGGGGGGGTCGAACACCGGGGAGCTGTTTTTT.

The V gene is TRBV10-3, the J gene TRBJ2-7, with 13 positions matching TRBD2. V gave up 10 bases and J gave up 4 bases; unmatched junction bases: 10. The CDR3 is 15 amino acids. The germline V gene encodes CDR1 ENHRY and CDR2 SYGVKD. The CDR3 protein is CATALTSGGIYEQYF. DNA of the CDR3: TGTGCCACCGCCTTGACTAGCGGGGGGATTTACGAGCAGTACTTC.